This TCR beta chain was captured by sequencing in a study of T cell changes during pregnancy in multiple sclerosis. The V and J ends lost 5 bases and 6 bases, in that order; junction bases with no gene match: 10. Germline values: CDR1 SGHAT, CDR2 FQNNGV. The length of the CDR3 is 14 residues. Generated by immunoSEQ multiplex PCR, the TCRdb table keeps only in-frame clones and is missing some. The sample lists about 80,000 clones; about 90% were seen once. The chain carries TRBV11-2 and TRBJ2-7, with 7 positions matching TRBD1. This TCR was recovered from a female donor with multiple sclerosis, enrolled in a pregnancy study. Source: peripheral blood, taken before pregnancy. CDR3 residues: CASSRLTGDLEQYF. The DNA for the CDR3 is TGTGCCAGCAGCCGGTTAACAGGGGATCTCGAGCAGTACTTC.